This T cell receptor (beta chain) appears in the sequencing data of a study of T cells in Graves' hyperthyroidism and ophthalmopathy. This clonotype was counted ten times or more. The length of the CDR3 is 14 residues. CDR1 and CDR2 (germline): LNHDA, SQIVND (reference sequence). The V end was cut by 3 bases, the J end by 2 bases, with 10 bases between. Template material for amplifying TCR beta CDR3 regions consisted of RNA transcripts. Primed by the HTBI set, a first-round RT-PCR was run on the TCR CDR3. Via MiXCR, TCRdb re-called the multiplex PCR reads, giving one row per CDR3 protein. The data show some 600,000 distinct CDR3 sequences, around 13% seen once.

Sequenced sample: blood. The V call is TRBV19, the J call TRBJ1-1, with a weak D call TRBD1 (5 bases). This TCR derives from a woman in her thirties with Graves' hyperthyroidism that later progressed to Graves' ophthalmopathy. DNA of the CDR3: TGTGCCAGTAGTATCGACAGCTTTAACACTGAAGCTTTCTTT. Encoded protein: CASSIDSFNTEAFF.